The rows below give T cell receptor beta chains drawn from one sample of a study of Graves' ophthalmopathy and Graves' hyperthyroidism. TCRdb reanalysed the multiplex PCR reads using MiXCR and keeps one entry per CDR3 protein. The sample shows 1 million to 1.3 million distinct CDR3 sequences, 35% to 40% of them seen only once. Sample: peripheral blood or thyroid tissue (not recorded which). Source of these receptors: an adult man with Graves' hyperthyroidism. Each CDR3 is given with its conserved first and last residue. Each record gives: clone size, V gene, CDR3 protein. Clone size is shown for a subset of rows, as once, few, many or a class of expanded clone.

>-|TRBV20-1
CSSGGPYEQYF
>few|TRBV7-2
CASSPRGLDTGELFF
>-|TRBV12-3/TRBV12-4
CASSPPTGYETQYF
>-|TRBV25-1
CASSPTSGRPNQETQYF
>-|TRBV7-9
CASSKAGDNNYGYTF
>many|TRBV29-1
CSVEDRDSYEQYF
>many|TRBV7-3
CASSLTARVNTGELFF
>-|TRBV30
CAWSVNSPNQPQHF
>-|TRBV7-9
CASSKTANTEAFF
>-|TRBV7-9
CASSLATGLAGGSPGTGELFF
>-|TRBV10-3
CAISPGTGENTGELFF
>-|TRBV29-1
CSVEDREQGYGYTF
>-|TRBV10-3
CAISGTTGSYSPLHF
>-|TRBV2
CASRRAGPYGYTF
>-|TRBV7-8
CASSWDTFAYEQYF
>-|TRBV7-2
CASSQGQGAANEKLFF
>-|TRBV24-1
CATTNHGEQYF
>-|TRBV14
CASSQDRTGGNQPQHF
>-|TRBV7-6
CASTSKERPWMEQYF
>many|TRBV7-2
CASSSWGGTEAFF
>few|TRBV20-1
CSASTGTGNRRARYEQYF
>few|TRBV2
CAMRGGTGSPLHF
>many|TRBV10-3
CAIRTPRGRGGYTF
>-|TRBV27
CASKEGQGRQPQHF
>few|TRBV4-1
CARTTSRTYEQYF
>few|TRBV28
CASSPTSGVTQETQYF
>few|TRBV29-1
CSVDGQGGGYTF
>-|TRBV5-1
CASSGRDAQSREKLFF
>-|TRBV7-3
CASSLSGGFTYEQYF
>-|TRBV5-1
CASSLGSDYYEQYF
>many|TRBV11-2
CASSLERSEAHEQYF
>-|TRBV30
CAWNAGTGNQPQHF
>-|TRBV9
CASSQERRPNSGNTIYF
>-|TRBV5-8
CASRPGQGASGQPQHF
>many|TRBV11-2
CASSFDIRYGYTF
>-|TRBV6-5
CASSYHGQGVPYEHYF
>few|TRBV5-1
CASKDGSGARYEQYF
>many|TRBV2
CASLIGIMNTEAFF
>-|TRBV29-1
CSVQRREETQYF
>many|TRBV6-5
CASSSDTGDHGYTF
>-|TRBV29-1
CSTLGGPMNTEAFF
>few|TRBV2
CASNNGYTF
>-|TRBV12-3/TRBV12-4
CASCRLNYEQYF
>many|TRBV11-2
CASSFGGPPYEQYF
>few|TRBV7-7
CASSRGSGGYLDETQYF